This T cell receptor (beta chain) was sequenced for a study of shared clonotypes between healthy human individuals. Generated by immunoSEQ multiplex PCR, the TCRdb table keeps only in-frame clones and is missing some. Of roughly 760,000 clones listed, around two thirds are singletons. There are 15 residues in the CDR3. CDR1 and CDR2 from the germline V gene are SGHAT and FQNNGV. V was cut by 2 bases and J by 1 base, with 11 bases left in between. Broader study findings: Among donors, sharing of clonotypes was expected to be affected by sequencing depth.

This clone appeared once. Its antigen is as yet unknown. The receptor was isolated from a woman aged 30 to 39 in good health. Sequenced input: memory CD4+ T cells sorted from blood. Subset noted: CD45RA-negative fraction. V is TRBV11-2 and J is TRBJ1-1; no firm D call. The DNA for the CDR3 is TGTGCCAGCAGCTTATTGGGCTGGGAGAACACTGAAGCTTTCTTT. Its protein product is CASSLLGWENTEAFF.